This is a list of T cell receptor beta chains from one sample in a study of blood T cells in healthy people across ages. Each CDR3 protein gets one entry after TCRdb re-called the 5' RACE reads with MiXCR. The sample contains approximately 800,000 distinct CDR3 sequences, 35% to 40% of which appear only once. The sample comprised blood. Receptor source: a man between 18 and 35 years old in good health. The CDR3 runs from the conserved cysteine through the conserved F or W. Fields, in order: V gene, D gene, J gene, clone size, CDR3 protein, CDR3 DNA. D genes are given only for firm matches. Not every row has a clone size; where given, it reads once, few, many or a size class.

TRBV4-2,-,TRBJ1-1,-,CASSQGDNGPEGTEAFF,TGTGCCAGCAGCCAAGGGGACAACGGCCCCGAGGGGACTGAAGCTTTCTTT
TRBV7-2,-,TRBJ1-5,few,CASSQGRKGQPQHF,TGTGCCAGCAGCCAGGGCAGAAAAGGGCAGCCCCAGCATTTT
TRBV20-1,-,TRBJ2-1,few,CSATWTRQNEQFF,TGCAGTGCTACGTGGACACGTCAAAATGAGCAGTTCTTC
TRBV2,-,TRBJ1-1,few,CASRGPGPNTEAFF,TGTGCCAGCAGGGGACCTGGGCCGAACACTGAAGCTTTCTTT
TRBV12-3/TRBV12-4,-,TRBJ2-1,few,CASSSLLVDEQFF,TGTGCCAGCAGTTCCCTCCTCGTCGATGAGCAGTTCTTC
TRBV5-1,TRBD2,TRBJ2-3,-,CASSYSIGGASDTQYF,TGCGCCAGCAGTTATAGCATCGGGGGGGCCTCAGATACGCAGTATTTT
TRBV4-3,TRBD1,TRBJ1-1,-,CASSQTDRDSTEAFF,TGCGCCAGCAGCCAGACGGACAGGGACAGCACTGAAGCTTTCTTT
TRBV20-1,-,TRBJ2-5,many,CSARAMPNLETQYF,TGCAGTGCTAGAGCTATGCCTAATCTTGAGACCCAGTACTTC
TRBV12-3/TRBV12-4,-,TRBJ2-7,-,CASSSGWSAKNIQCF,TGTGCCAGCAGTTCCGGCTGGTCGGCCAAAAACATTCAGTGCTTC
TRBV24-1,-,TRBJ2-3,-,CATSDSGVTDTQYF,TGTGCCACCAGTGATTCGGGGGTTACAGATACGCAGTATTTT
TRBV7-9,TRBD1,TRBJ2-1,few,CASSLFFWDRAYNEQFF,TGTGCCAGCAGCTTATTTTTTTGGGACAGAGCGTACAATGAGCAGTTCTTC
TRBV11-2,TRBD1,TRBJ1-2,once,CASSVVQGAGYTF,TGTGCCAGCAGCGTAGTCCAGGGGGCTGGCTACACCTTC
TRBV6-6,TRBD2,TRBJ2-7,few,CASSYTAGGSPNEQYF,TGTGCCAGCAGTTACACAGCGGGGGGCAGTCCCAATGAGCAGTACTTC
TRBV20-1,-,TRBJ1-5,few,CSVQTEYSGWQPQHF,TGCAGTGTCCAAACAGAGTACTCCGGGTGGCAGCCCCAGCATTTT
TRBV3-1,-,TRBJ2-1,-,CASSQEGSDGDNEQFF,TGTGCCAGCAGCCAAGAAGGAAGTGACGGGGACAATGAGCAGTTCTTC
TRBV5-1,TRBD1,TRBJ2-1,many,CASSFPGTGPSNEQFF,TGCGCCAGCAGCTTCCCCGGGACAGGGCCTTCCAATGAGCAGTTCTTC
TRBV4-3,-,TRBJ2-7,-,CASSPVIGGSYEQYF,TGCGCCAGCAGCCCTGTGATAGGGGGCTCCTACGAGCAGTACTTC
TRBV7-2,-,TRBJ2-5,once,CASSPGTGSHLQQYF,TGTGCCAGCAGCCCCGGGACGGGCTCGCACCTTCAGCAGTACTTC
TRBV28,-,TRBJ1-5,many,CASSPRLSNQPQHF,TGTGCCAGCAGCCCCCGGCTTAGCAATCAGCCCCAGCATTTT
TRBV24-1,-,TRBJ2-1,few,CATSGQVPSSHNEQFF,TGTGCCACCAGTGGCCAGGTTCCAAGCTCCCACAATGAGCAGTTCTTC
TRBV12-3/TRBV12-4,-,TRBJ2-3,-,CASSDSSSTDTQYF,TGTGCCAGCAGTGACAGCAGTTCGACAGATACGCAGTATTTT
TRBV28,-,TRBJ2-4,few,CASSLGAGRVKNIQYF,TGTGCCAGCAGTTTAGGAGCAGGGAGAGTCAAAAACATTCAGTACTTC
TRBV20-1,-,TRBJ2-3,few,CSAKPGSGTDTQYF,TGCAGTGCTAAGCCGGGGAGTGGCACAGATACGCAGTATTTT
TRBV4-3,-,TRBJ2-3,-,CASSQQVGGDTDTQYF,TGCGCCAGCAGCCAACAAGTAGGTGGGGACACAGATACGCAGTATTTT
TRBV2,-,TRBJ2-3,-,CASSPVRTDTQYF,TGTGCCAGCAGCCCCGTCCGCACAGATACGCAGTATTTT
TRBV12-3/TRBV12-4,-,TRBJ1-1,-,CASRVRGENTEAFF,TGTGCCAGCAGAGTCAGGGGCGAGAACACTGAAGCTTTCTTT
TRBV6-6,TRBD1,TRBJ2-1,few,CASSSLGTGGNEQFF,TGTGCCAGCAGTTCACTTGGGACAGGGGGTAATGAGCAGTTCTTC
TRBV6-6,-,TRBJ1-6,-,CASSPRGFNNSPLHF,TGTGCCAGCAGCCCGCGGGGGTTCAACAATTCACCCCTCCACTTT
TRBV2,-,TRBJ1-2,-,CASSESLNYGYTF,TGTGCCAGCAGTGAGAGCCTAAACTATGGCTACACCTTC
TRBV12-3/TRBV12-4,-,TRBJ2-1,many,CASRGYSYNEQFF,TGTGCCAGCAGGGGGTACTCCTACAATGAGCAGTTCTTC
TRBV6-5,-,TRBJ1-1,-,CASSYVGGFGTEAFF,TGTGCCAGCAGTTACGTTGGGGGTTTCGGCACTGAAGCTTTCTTT
TRBV12-3/TRBV12-4,-,TRBJ2-6,few,CASSLAWERPSGANVLTF,TGTGCCAGCAGTTTGGCTTGGGAGCGACCCTCTGGGGCCAACGTCCTGACTTTC
TRBV9,-,TRBJ1-3,-,CASSEGPFSGNTIYF,TGTGCCAGCAGCGAGGGCCCGTTCTCTGGAAACACCATATATTTT
TRBV15,-,TRBJ1-2,-,CATSRGLDSTGYTF,TGTGCCACCAGCCGGGGATTGGACAGTACCGGCTACACCTTC
TRBV3-1,-,TRBJ2-7,-,CASSLPDGYEQYF,TGTGCCAGCAGCCTGCCTGACGGTTACGAGCAGTACTTC
TRBV20-1,-,TRBJ1-1,many,CSARGGSTEAFF,TGCAGTGCACGAGGTGGATCCACTGAAGCTTTCTTT